The rows below give T cell receptor beta chains drawn from one sample of a study of T-cell reconstitution after alpha-beta-depleted transplantation in children. TCRdb recomputed calls from the PCR reads with MiXCR, one row per CDR3 protein. Of a few hundred thousand distinct CDR3 sequences listed, 9.5% to 13% are singletons. This specimen consisted of PBMCs, obtained before TCRalphabeta/CD19-depleted stem cell transplant. The receptors were sampled from a boy in the first two years of life with acute myeloid leukemia, due to receive a stem cell transplant. Each CDR3 is given with its conserved first and last residue. The D gene is left open where the match is weak. Clone size is shown for a subset of rows, as once, few, many or a class of expanded clone.

V: TRBV28
D: NA
size: many
J: TRBJ2-2
DNA: TGTGCCAGCAGCCCCGGGACATTGAACACCGGGGAGCTGTTTTTT
CDR3: CASSPGTLNTGELFF

V: TRBV4-3
D: NA
size: many
J: TRBJ1-1
DNA: TGCGCCAGCAGCCGCAAGCTAGTTTGGAGCGGAGGGATGAACACTGAAGCTTTCTTT
CDR3: CASSRKLVWSGGMNTEAFF

V: TRBV10-3
D: TRBD2
size: many
J: TRBJ2-2
DNA: TGTGCCATCAGACACGAGCGGGAGCGGGGCACCGGGGAGCTGTTTTTT
CDR3: CAIRHERERGTGELFF

V: TRBV20-1
D: NA
size: many
J: TRBJ2-7
DNA: TGCAGTGCAAGTAGACAGTCCTACGAGCAGTACTTC
CDR3: CSASRQSYEQYF

V: TRBV20-1
D: TRBD1
size: many
J: TRBJ1-6
DNA: TGCAGTGCACCCTTGGACAGGAGAAATTCACCCCTCCACTTT
CDR3: CSAPLDRRNSPLHF

V: TRBV25-1
D: TRBD1
size: many
J: TRBJ2-5
DNA: TGTGCCAGCAGTGAATGGGACAGAGAGACCCAGTACTTC
CDR3: CASSEWDRETQYF

V: TRBV27
D: TRBD1
size: many
J: TRBJ2-7
DNA: TGTGCCAGCAGTTCGGACAGGGGGCCCTACGAGCAGTACTTC
CDR3: CASSSDRGPYEQYF

V: TRBV6-2/TRBV6-3
D: NA
size: NA
J: TRBJ2-5
DNA: TGTGCCAGCAGTAGGGTCAGGCAAGAGACCCAGTACTTC
CDR3: CASSRVRQETQYF

V: TRBV24-1
D: NA
size: NA
J: TRBJ2-1
DNA: TGTGCCACCAGTGATTTCCCCAACTACAATGAGCAGTTCTTC
CDR3: CATSDFPNYNEQFF

V: TRBV20-1
D: TRBD1
size: many
J: TRBJ2-7
DNA: TGCAGTGCCGCCCTTCACCGGGACAGGCCTACCTACGAGCAGTACTTC
CDR3: CSAALHRDRPTYEQYF

V: TRBV29-1
D: NA
size: many
J: TRBJ1-4
DNA: TGCAGCGTTGACCAGGGAATAGGTGAAAAACTGTTTTTT
CDR3: CSVDQGIGEKLFF